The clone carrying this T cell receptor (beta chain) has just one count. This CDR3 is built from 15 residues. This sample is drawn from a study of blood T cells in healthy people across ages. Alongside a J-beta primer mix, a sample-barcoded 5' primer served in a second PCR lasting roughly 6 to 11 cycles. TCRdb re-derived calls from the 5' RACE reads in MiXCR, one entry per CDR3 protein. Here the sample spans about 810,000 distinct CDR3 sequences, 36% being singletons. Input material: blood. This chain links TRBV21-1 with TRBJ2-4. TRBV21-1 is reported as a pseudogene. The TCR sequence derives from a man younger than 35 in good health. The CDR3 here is CASSKVTGWENIQYF. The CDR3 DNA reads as TGTGCCAGCAGCAAAGTTACGGGTTGGGAAAACATTCAGTACTTC.